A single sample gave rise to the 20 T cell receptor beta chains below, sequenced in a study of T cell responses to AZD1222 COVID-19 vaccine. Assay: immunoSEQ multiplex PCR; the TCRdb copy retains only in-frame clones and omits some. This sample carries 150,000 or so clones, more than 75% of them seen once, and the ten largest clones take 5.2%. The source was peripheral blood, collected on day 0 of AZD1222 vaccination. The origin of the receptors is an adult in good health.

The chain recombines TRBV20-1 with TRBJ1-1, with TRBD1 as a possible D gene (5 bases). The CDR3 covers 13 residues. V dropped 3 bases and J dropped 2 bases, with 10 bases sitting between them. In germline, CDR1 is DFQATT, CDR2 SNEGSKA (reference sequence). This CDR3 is CSASWGFNTEAFF. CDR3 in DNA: TGCAGTGCTAGTTGGGGGTTTAACACTGAAGCTTTCTTT.

This chain's CDR3 is CASSRYYEQYF. CDR3 DNA sequence: TGTGCCAGCTCCCGATACTACGAGCAGTACTTC. The chain carries TRBV6-6 and TRBJ2-7, with D uncertain. CDR3 length equals 11 residues. V was pared by 8 bases and J by 3 bases, with 8 bases between. The germline CDR1 and CDR2 sequences are MNHNY and SVGAGI (reference sequence).

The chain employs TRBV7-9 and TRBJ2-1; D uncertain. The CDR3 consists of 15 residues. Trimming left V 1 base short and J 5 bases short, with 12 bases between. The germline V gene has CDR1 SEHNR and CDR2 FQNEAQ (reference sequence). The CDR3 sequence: CASSLGVGYNNEQFF. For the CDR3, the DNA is TGTGCCAGCAGCTTAGGAGTCGGCTACAACAATGAGCAGTTCTTC.

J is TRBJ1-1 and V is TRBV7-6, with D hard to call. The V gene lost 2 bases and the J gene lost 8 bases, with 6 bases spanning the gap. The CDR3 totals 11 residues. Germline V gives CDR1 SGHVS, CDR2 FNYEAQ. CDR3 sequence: CASSLRREAFF. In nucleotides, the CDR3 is TGTGCCAGCAGCTTACGGAGGGAAGCTTTCTTT.

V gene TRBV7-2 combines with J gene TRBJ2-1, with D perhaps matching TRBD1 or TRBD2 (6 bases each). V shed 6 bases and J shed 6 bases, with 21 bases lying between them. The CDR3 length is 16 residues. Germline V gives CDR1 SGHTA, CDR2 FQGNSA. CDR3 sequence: CASSLRIDRRGNEQFF. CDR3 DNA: TGTGCCAGCAGTTTAAGGATCGACAGGAGGGGCAATGAGCAGTTCTTC.

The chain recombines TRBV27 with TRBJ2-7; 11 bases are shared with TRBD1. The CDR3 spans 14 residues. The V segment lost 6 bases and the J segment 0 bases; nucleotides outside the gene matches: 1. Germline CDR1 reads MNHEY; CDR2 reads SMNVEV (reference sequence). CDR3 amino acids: CASRGQGGSYEQYF. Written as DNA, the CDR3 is TGTGCCAGCAGGGGACAGGGGGGCTCCTACGAGCAGTACTTC.

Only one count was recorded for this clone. CDR3 region: CASSPYPGGAEEQYF. CDR3 bases: TGTGCCAGCTCACCTTACCCAGGGGGCGCGGAAGAGCAGTACTTC. The rearrangement uses TRBV18 and TRBJ2-7; 8 nucleotides agree with TRBD1. The germline V gene encodes CDR1 KGHSH and CDR2 LQKENI. The CDR3 length is 15 residues. J lost 7 bases, V lost 3 bases, and 11 bases had no gene match.

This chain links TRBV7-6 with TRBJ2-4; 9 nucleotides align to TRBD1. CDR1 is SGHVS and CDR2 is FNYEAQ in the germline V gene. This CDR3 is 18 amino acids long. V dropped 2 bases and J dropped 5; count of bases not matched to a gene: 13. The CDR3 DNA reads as TGTGCCAGCAGCTTATCCCCTCCTTCGGGACAGGGAGAAAACATTCAGTACTTC. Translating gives CASSLSPPSGQGENIQYF.

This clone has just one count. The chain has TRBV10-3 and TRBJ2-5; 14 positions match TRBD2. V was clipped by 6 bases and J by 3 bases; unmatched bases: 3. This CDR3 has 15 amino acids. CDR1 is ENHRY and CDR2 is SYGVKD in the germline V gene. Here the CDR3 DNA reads TGTGCCATCAGGCCGGGACTAGCGGGAGAAGAGACCCAGTACTTC. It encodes CAIRPGLAGEETQYF.

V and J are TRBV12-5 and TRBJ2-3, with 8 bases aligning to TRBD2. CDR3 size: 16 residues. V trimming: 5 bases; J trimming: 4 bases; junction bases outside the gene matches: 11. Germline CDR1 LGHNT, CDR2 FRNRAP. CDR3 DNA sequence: TGTGCTAGTGGTCCTGGGACTAGGGGGGGCGCAGATACGCAGTATTTT. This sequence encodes CASGPGTRGGADTQYF.

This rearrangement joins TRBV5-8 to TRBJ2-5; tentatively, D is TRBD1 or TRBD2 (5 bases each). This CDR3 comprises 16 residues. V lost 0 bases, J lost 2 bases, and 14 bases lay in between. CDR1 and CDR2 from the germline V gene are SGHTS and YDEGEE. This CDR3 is CASSLGQTEGQETQYF. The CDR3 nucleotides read TGTGCCAGCAGCTTGGGACAAACAGAGGGGCAAGAGACCCAGTACTTC.

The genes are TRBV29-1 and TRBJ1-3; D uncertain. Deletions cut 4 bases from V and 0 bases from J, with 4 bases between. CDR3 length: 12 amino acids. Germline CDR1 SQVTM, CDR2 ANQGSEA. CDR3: CSVVSSGNTIYF. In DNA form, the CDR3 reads TGCAGCGTTGTCAGCTCTGGAAACACCATATATTTT.

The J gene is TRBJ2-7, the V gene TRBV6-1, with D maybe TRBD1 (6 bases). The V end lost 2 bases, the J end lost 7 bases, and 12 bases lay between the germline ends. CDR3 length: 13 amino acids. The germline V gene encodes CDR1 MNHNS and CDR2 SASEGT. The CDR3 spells CASSEKGVGEQYF. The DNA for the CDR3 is TGTGCCAGCAGTGAAAAGGGGGTGGGGGAGCAGTACTTC.

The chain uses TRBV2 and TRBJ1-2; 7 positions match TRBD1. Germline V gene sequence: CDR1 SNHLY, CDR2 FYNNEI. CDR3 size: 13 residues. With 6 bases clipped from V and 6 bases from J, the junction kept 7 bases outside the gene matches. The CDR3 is CASRRQGLDGYTF. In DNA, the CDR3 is TGTGCCAGCAGACGACAGGGTTTGGATGGCTACACCTTC.

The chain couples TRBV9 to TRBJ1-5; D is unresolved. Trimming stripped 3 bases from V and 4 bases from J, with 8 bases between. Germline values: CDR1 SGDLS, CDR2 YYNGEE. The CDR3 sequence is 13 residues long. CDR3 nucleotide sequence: TGTGCCAGCAGCGGAGCCCCGAATCAGCCCCAGCATTTT. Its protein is CASSGAPNQPQHF.

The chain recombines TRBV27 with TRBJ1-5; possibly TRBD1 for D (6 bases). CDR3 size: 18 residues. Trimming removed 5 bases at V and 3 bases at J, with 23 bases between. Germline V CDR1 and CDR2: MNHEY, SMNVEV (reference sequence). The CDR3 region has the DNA TGTGCCAGCAGTCCCGCCCTGGGGGGGGCAGGAACCAATCAGCCCCAGCATTTT. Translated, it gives CASSPALGGAGTNQPQHF.

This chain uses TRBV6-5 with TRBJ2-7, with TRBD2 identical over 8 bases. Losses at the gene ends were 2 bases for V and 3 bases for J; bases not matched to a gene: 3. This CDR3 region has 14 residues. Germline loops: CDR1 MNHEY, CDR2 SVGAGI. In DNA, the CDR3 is TGTGCCAGCAGTTACCGGGGGGGAATCTACGAGCAGTACTTC. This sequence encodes CASSYRGGIYEQYF.

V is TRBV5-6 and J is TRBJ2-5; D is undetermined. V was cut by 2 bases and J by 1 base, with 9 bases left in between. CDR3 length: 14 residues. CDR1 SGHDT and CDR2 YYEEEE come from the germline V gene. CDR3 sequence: CASSFPGSQETQYF. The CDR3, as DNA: TGTGCCAGCAGCTTCCCGGGTTCCCAAGAGACCCAGTACTTC.

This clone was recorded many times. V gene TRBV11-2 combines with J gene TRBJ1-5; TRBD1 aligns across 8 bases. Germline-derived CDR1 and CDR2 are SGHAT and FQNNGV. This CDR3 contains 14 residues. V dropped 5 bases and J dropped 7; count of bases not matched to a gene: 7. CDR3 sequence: CASSVGTGGQPQHF. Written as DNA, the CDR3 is TGTGCCAGCAGCGTTGGGACAGGAGGCCAGCCCCAGCATTTT.

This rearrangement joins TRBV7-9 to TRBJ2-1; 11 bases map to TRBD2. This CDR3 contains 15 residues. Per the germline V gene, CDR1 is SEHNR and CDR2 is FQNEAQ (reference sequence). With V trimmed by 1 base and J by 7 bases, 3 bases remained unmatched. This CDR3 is CASSLDLAGGNEQFF. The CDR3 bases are TGTGCCAGCAGCTTAGATCTAGCGGGGGGAAATGAGCAGTTCTTC.